This T cell receptor (beta chain) was obtained from a study of Ad26.COV2.S vaccination and SARS-CoV-2 variants. Remarks on this clone: What it recognizes is unknown.

Study-level results: Vaccine recipients posted higher spike-specific TCR breadth than their placebo counterparts.

The sample's treatment: 15 to 20 received Ad26.COV2.S at low or high dose, single or two shots; five or six received placebo; per-sample allocation not given. Sampling occurred on day 63 after the first vaccine or placebo injection. Repertoires were generated with immunoSEQ multiplex PCR, while TCRdb's copy carries only in-frame clones and drops some. This sample has fewer than 500,000 clones, with 85% to 90% found just once. The source is a person aged 18-60 years who received the Ad26.COV2.S COVID-19 vaccine or a placebo. Sequences were derived from peripheral blood, sampled in a trial of Ad26.COV2.S vaccine versus placebo.

The CDR3 DNA is TGTGCCAGCAGAGTTTATACCGGGACGGAAACCACCTACGAGCAGTACGTC. This gives the protein CASRVYTGTETTYEQYV. The V gene is TRBV21-1, the J gene TRBJ2-7. TRBV21-1 has pseudogene status. The CDR3 is 17 residues long.